This T cell receptor (beta chain) was identified in a study of blood T cells in healthy people across ages. With a J-beta primer mix and a sample-barcoded 5' primer, a second PCR ran about 7 to 12 cycles. A single record per CDR3 protein comes from TCRdb applying MiXCR to the 5' RACE reads. The data hold over a million distinct CDR3 sequences, with 25% observed a single time. This clonotype appeared a few times. The CDR3 runs 13 residues. Trimming cost V 8 bases and J 2 bases; bases outside gene matches: 3. Germline assignment: CDR1 LNHDA and CDR2 SQIVND (reference sequence). The data also belong to a second study, concerning T cells of mothers and their children.

The TCR was taken from a girl aged 2 to 10 in good health. Sequences were obtained from blood. The chain couples TRBV19 to TRBJ2-3, with TRBD1 matching 8 bases. The CDR3 nucleotides are TGTGCCAGTGGGACAGGCCCCACAGATACGCAGTATTTT. Its translation: CASGTGPTDTQYF. The full variable domain, in which reference TRBV19 and TRBJ2-3 provide the parts outside the CDR3, is DGGITQSPKYLFRKEGQNVTLSCEQNLNHDAMYWYRQDPGQGLRLIYYSQIVNDFQKGDIAEGYSVSREKKESFPLTVTSAQKNPTAFYLCASGTGPTDTQYFGPGTRLTVL.